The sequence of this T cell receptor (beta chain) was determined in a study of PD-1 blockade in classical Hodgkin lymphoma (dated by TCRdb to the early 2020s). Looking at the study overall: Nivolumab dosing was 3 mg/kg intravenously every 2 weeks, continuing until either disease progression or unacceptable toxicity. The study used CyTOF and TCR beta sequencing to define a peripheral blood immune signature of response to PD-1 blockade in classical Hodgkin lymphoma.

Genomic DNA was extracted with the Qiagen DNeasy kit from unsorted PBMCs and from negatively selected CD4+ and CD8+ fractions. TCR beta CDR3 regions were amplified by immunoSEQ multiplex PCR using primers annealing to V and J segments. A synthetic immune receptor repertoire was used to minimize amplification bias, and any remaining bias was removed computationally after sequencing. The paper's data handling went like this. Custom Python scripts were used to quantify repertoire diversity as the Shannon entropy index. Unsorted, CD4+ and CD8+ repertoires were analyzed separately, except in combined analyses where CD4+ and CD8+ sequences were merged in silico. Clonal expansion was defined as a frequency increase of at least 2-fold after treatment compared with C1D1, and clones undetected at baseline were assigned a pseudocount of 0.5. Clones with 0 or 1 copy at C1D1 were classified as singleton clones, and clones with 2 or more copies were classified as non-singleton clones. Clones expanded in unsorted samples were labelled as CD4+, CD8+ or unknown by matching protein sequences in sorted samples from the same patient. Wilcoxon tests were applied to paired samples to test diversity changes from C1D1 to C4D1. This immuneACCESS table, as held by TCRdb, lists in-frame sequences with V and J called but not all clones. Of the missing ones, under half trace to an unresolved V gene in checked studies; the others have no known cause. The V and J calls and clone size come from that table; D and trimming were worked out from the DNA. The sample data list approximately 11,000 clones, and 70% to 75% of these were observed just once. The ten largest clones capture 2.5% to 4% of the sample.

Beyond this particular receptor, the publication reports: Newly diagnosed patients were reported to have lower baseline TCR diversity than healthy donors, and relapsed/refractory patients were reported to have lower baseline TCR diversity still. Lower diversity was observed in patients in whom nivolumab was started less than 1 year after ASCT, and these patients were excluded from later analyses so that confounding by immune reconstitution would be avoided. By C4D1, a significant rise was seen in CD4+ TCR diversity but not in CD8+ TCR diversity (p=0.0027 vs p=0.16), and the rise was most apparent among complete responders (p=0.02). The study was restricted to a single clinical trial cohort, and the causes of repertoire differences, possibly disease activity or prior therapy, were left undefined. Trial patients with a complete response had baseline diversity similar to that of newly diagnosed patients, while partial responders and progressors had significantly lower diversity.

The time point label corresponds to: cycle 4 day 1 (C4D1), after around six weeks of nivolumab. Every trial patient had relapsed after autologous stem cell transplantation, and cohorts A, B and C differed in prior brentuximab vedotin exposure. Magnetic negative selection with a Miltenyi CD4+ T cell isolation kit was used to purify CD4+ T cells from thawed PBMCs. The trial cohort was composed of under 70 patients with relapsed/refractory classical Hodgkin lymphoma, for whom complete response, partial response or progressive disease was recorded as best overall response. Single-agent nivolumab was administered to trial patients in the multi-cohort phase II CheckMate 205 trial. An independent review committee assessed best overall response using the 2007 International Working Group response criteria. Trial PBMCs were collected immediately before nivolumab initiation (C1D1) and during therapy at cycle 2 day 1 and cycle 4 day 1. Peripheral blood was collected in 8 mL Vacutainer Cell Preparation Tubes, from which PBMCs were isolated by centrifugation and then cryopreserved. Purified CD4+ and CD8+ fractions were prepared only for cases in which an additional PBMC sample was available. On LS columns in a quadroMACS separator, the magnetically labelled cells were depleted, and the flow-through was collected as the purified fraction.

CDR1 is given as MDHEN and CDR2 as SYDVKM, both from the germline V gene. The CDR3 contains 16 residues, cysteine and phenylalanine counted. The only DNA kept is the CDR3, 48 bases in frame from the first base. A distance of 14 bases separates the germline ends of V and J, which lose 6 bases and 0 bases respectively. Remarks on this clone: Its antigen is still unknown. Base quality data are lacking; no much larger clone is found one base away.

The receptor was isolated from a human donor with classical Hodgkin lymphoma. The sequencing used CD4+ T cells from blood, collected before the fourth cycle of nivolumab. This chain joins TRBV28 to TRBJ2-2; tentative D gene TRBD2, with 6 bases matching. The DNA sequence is TGTGCCAGCAGGACACGGGACTTGACGAACACCGGGGAGCTGTTTTTT. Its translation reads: CASRTRDLTNTGELFF.